These T cell receptor beta chains were read from a single sample in a study of T cell repertoires in cytomegalovirus infection. TCRdb redid the calling of the reads with MiXCR, one entry per CDR3 protein. Of some 590,000 distinct CDR3 sequences listed, under 45% are singletons. These receptors have no known antigen. This specimen was cultured PBMCs, taken from culture after CMV antigen stimulation. These receptors were collected from a human donor in good health (CMV status not recorded). Some clones in this sample may be carry-over from other donors' samples. Both conserved end residues are part of each CDR3. D genes are given only for firm matches.

j_gene: TRBJ1-3
v_gene: TRBV7-9
len: 12
d_gene: -
CDR3aa: CASNSLSDTIYF

j_gene: TRBJ2-5
v_gene: TRBV20-1
len: 13
d_gene: TRBD2
CDR3aa: CSARSSGRETQYF

j_gene: TRBJ2-7
v_gene: TRBV6-2/TRBV6-3
len: 14
d_gene: TRBD1
CDR3aa: CASIPGTGTYEQYF

j_gene: TRBJ2-3
v_gene: TRBV3-1
len: 14
d_gene: -
CDR3aa: CASRRSGSSDTQYF

j_gene: TRBJ2-3
v_gene: TRBV2
len: 14
d_gene: -
CDR3aa: CASRDYRIRDTQYF

j_gene: TRBJ1-6
v_gene: TRBV2
len: 14
d_gene: -
CDR3aa: CASSVPQGNSPLHF

j_gene: TRBJ2-7
v_gene: TRBV11-2
len: 15
d_gene: TRBD2
CDR3aa: CASSLMAGVGYEQYF

j_gene: TRBJ1-2
v_gene: TRBV19
len: 14
d_gene: -
CDR3aa: CASSPSQGFDGYTF

j_gene: TRBJ2-5
v_gene: TRBV20-1
len: 14
d_gene: -
CDR3aa: CSARQMQGQETQYF

j_gene: TRBJ2-3
v_gene: TRBV11-2
len: 16
d_gene: -
CDR3aa: CASSPGGGRGPDTQYF

j_gene: TRBJ2-7
v_gene: TRBV20-1
len: 15
d_gene: TRBD1
CDR3aa: CSARPNRDRGYEQYF